This T cell receptor (beta chain) was recovered during a study of T cell changes during pregnancy in multiple sclerosis. Profiled with immunoSEQ multiplex PCR; TCRdb holds only in-frame clones, not every one. This table holds 57,000 or so clones, 90% found once. With V trimmed by 6 bases and J by 2 bases, 3 bases remained unmatched. In germline, CDR1 is MNHEY, CDR2 SVGAGI. The CDR3 sequence is 13 residues long. The chain is built from TRBV6-5 and TRBJ2-7, with TRBD1 matching 8 bases. The source was peripheral blood, collected in the third trimester of pregnancy. This TCR was recovered from a female donor in good health, enrolled as a control in a pregnancy study. DNA for the CDR3: TGTGCCAGCAGGGACAGGGCCCCCTACGAGCAGTACTTC. Translation gives CASRDRAPYEQYF.